This T cell receptor (beta chain) is drawn from a study of T-cell reconstitution after alpha-beta-depleted transplantation in children. Study-wide points: For some patients, TCRbeta diversity was high at day 60 because of recipient T cells and thymic progenitors that survived.

This clonotype was observed at least ten times. Its antigen is undetermined. A TCRbeta library incorporating unique molecular identifiers was prepared. TCRdb ran MiXCR on the PCR reads and lists one entry per CDR3 protein. The profile shows approximately 240,000 distinct CDR3 sequences, approximately 10% of them singletons. This clonotype originated in a child less than two years old with acute myeloid leukemia, due to receive a stem cell transplant. The sample consisted of PBMCs, taken before TCRalphabeta/CD19-depleted stem cell transplant.

This CDR3 reads CASSFGTMTDTQYF. The CDR3 nucleotides are TGTGCCAGCAGTTTTGGGACAATGACAGATACGCAGTATTTT. The V call is TRBV27, the J call TRBJ2-3, with D possibly TRBD1 on 6 matching bases. The CDR3 extends over 14 amino acids. V shed 3 bases and J shed 3 bases, with 10 bases lying between them. In germline, CDR1 is MNHEY, CDR2 SMNVEV (reference sequence).